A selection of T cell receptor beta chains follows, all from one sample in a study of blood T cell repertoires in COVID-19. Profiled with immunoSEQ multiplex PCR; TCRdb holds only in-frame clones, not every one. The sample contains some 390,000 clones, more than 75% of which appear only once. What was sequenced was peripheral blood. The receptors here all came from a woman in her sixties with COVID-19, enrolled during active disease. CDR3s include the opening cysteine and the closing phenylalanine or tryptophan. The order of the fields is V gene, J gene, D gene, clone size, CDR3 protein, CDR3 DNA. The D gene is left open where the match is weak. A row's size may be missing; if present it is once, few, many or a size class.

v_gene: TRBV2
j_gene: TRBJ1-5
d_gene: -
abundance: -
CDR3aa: CASSVQGVGQPQHF
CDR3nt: TGTGCCAGCAGTGTACAGGGAGTAGGGCAGCCCCAGCATTTT

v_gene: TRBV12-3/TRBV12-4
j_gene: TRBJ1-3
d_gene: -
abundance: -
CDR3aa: CASSLSGSDTIYF
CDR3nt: TGTGCCAGCAGTTTATCGGGGTCCGACACCATATATTTT

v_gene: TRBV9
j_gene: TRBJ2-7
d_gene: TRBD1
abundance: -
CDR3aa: CASSPRDRATYEQYF
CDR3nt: TGTGCCAGCAGCCCACGGGACAGGGCTACATACGAGCAGTACTTC

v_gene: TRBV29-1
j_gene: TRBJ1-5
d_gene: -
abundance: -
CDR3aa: CSVSSTGLRQPQHF
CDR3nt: TGCAGCGTTTCATCCACAGGCCTTAGGCAGCCCCAGCATTTT

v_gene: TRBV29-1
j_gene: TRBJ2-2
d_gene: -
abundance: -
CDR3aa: CSVEDTAGETGELFF
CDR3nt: TGCAGCGTTGAAGATACGGCCGGGGAAACCGGGGAGCTGTTTTTT

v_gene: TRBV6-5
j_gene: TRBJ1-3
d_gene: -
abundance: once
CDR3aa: CASSYAGPYSGNTIYF
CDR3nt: TGTGCCAGCAGTTATGCGGGGCCTTACTCTGGAAACACCATATATTTT

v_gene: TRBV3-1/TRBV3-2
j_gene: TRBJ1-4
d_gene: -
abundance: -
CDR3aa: CASSQGVAANEKLFF
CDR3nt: TGTGCCAGCAGCCAAGGGGTAGCGGCTAATGAAAAACTGTTTTTT

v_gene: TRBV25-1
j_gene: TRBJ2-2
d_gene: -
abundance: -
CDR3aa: CASSPGRGNTGELFF
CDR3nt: TGTGCCAGCAGTCCCGGTAGGGGGAACACCGGGGAGCTGTTTTTT

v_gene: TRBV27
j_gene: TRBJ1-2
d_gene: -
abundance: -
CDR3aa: CASGPGRGIYGYTF
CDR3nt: TGTGCCAGCGGCCCCGGGAGGGGAATCTATGGCTACACCTTC

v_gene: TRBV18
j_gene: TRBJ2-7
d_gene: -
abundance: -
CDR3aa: CASSTGQFEQYF
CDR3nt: TGTGCCAGCTCAACAGGCCAGTTCGAGCAGTACTTC

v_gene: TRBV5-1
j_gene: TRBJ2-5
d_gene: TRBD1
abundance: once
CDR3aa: CASSYSQGARAETQYF
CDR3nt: TGCGCCAGCAGCTATTCACAGGGGGCGCGCGCTGAGACCCAGTACTTC

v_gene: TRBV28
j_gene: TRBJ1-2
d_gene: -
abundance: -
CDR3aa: CASSRVGGLGYGYTF
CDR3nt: TGTGCCAGCAGCCGGGTTGGGGGCCTAGGGTATGGCTACACCTTC

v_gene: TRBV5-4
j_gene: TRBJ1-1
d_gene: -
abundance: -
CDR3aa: CASSLARTQNTEAFF
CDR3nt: TGTGCCAGCAGCTTGGCCCGAACACAGAACACTGAAGCTTTCTTT

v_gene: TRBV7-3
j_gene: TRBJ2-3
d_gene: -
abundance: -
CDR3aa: CASSLRGGDTQYF
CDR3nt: TGTGCCAGCAGCTTACGCGGGGGCGATACGCAGTATTTT

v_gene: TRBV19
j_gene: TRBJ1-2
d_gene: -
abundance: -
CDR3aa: CASSKRQGDGYTF
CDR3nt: TGTGCCAGTAGTAAGAGGCAGGGCGATGGCTACACCTTC

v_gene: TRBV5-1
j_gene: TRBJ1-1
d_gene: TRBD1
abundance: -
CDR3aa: CASSDRGNTEAFF
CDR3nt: TGCGCCAGCAGCGACAGGGGGAACACTGAAGCTTTCTTT

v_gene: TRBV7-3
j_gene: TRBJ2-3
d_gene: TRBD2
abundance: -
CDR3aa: CASSPQSGGPSTDTQYF
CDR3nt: TGTGCCAGCAGCCCACAGAGCGGGGGGCCTAGCACAGATACGCAGTATTTT